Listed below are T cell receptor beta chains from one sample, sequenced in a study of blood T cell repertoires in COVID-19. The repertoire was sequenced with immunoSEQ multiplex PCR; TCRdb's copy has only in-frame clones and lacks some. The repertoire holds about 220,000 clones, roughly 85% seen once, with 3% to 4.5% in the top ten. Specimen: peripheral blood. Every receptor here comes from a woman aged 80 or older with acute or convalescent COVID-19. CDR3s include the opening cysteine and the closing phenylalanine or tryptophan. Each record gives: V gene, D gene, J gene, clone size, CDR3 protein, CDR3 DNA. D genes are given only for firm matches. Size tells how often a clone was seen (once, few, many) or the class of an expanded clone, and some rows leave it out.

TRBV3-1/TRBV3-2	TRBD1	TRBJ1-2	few	CASSQTTGGSYGYTF	TGTGCCAGCAGCCAGACGACAGGGGGTAGCTATGGCTACACCTTC
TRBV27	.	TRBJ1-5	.	CASRGEGNQPQHF	TGTGCCAGTAGAGGCGAGGGCAATCAGCCCCAGCATTTT
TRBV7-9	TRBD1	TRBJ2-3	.	CASSLDRAESDTQYF	TGTGCCAGCAGCTTGGACAGGGCCGAGTCCGATACGCAGTATTTT
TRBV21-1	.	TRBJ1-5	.	CASSKARVYSNQPQHF	TGTGCCAGCAGCAAAGCCAGGGTTTATAGCAATCAGCCCCAGCATTTT
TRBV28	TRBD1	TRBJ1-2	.	CASRNRGPNYGYTF	TGTGCCAGCAGAAACAGGGGGCCAAACTATGGCTACACCTTC
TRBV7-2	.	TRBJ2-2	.	CASSIPSMLTGELFF	TGTGCCAGCAGCATACCCTCTATGTTGACCGGGGAGCTGTTTTTT
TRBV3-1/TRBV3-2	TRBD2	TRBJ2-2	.	CASSQDGLAGTTGELFF	TGTGCCAGCAGCCAAGATGGGCTAGCGGGGACCACCGGGGAGCTGTTTTTT
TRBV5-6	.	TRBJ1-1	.	CASSYWTAGLNTEAFF	TGTGCCAGCAGCTACTGGACAGCTGGATTGAACACTGAAGCTTTCTTT
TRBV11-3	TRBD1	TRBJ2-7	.	CASSLYGTASYEQYF	TGTGCCAGCAGCTTATATGGGACAGCCTCATACGAGCAGTACTTC
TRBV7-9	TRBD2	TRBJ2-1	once	CASSQSGGEQFF	TGTGCCAGCAGCCAAAGCGGGGGTGAGCAGTTCTTC
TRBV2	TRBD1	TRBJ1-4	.	CASSRLTGGGEKLFF	TGTGCCAGCAGTCGACTGACAGGGGGTGGCGAAAAACTGTTTTTT
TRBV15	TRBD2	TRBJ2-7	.	CATSRGGLAGIDEQYF	TGTGCCACCAGCAGAGGGGGACTAGCGGGGATAGACGAGCAGTACTTC
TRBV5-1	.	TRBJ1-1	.	CASSLADFENTEAFF	TGCGCCAGCAGCTTGGCAGATTTTGAAAACACTGAAGCTTTCTTT
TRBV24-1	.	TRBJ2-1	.	CATSAPDWNNEQFF	TGTGCCACCAGTGCCCCGGACTGGAACAATGAGCAGTTCTTC
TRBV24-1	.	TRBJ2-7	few	CATSDRGSPHEQYF	TGTGCCACCAGTGATCGGGGGTCGCCCCACGAGCAGTACTTC
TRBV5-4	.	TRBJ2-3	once	CASSLGTVGGSTDTQYF	TGTGCCAGCAGCTTGGGGACGGTCGGCGGGAGCACAGATACGCAGTATTTT
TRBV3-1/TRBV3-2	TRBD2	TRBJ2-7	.	CASSPASGGHYEQYF	TGTGCCAGCAGCCCGGCTAGCGGGGGCCACTACGAGCAGTACTTC
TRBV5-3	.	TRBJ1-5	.	CARSLAGDSNQPQHF	TGTGCCAGAAGCTTGGCGGGGGATAGCAATCAGCCCCAGCATTTT
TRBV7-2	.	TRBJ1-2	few	CASSGRMMGYGYTF	TGTGCCAGCAGCGGCAGGATGATGGGTTATGGCTACACCTTC
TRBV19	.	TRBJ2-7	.	CASSISQGTIYEQYF	TGTGCCAGTAGTATAAGCCAGGGAACCATCTACGAGCAGTACTTC
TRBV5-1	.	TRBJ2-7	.	CASGPVGASSYEQYF	TGCGCCAGCGGCCCGGTAGGGGCCTCCTCCTACGAGCAGTACTTC
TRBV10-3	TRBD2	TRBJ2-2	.	CAISESGLAGGRNTGELFF	TGTGCCATCAGTGAGTCCGGACTAGCGGGGGGCAGGAACACCGGGGAGCTGTTTTTT
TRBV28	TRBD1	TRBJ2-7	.	CASRRGGGYEQYF	TGTGCCAGCAGGCGAGGGGGCGGGTACGAGCAGTACTTC
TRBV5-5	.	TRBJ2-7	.	CASSLSRGSYEQYF	TGTGCCAGCAGCTTGAGTCGGGGGTCCTACGAGCAGTACTTC
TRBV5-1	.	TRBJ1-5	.	CASSLTGGQPQHF	TGCGCCAGCAGCTTGACAGGCGGTCAGCCCCAGCATTTT
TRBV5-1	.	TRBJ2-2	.	CASSLTGTAAGELFF	TGCGCCAGCAGCTTGACAGGGACGGCCGCCGGGGAGCTGTTTTTT
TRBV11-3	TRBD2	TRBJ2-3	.	CASSSAGGYTQYF	TGTGCCAGCAGTTCCGCGGGGGGTTATACGCAGTATTTT
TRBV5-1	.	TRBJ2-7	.	CASSLSGAHAYEQYF	TGCGCCAGCAGCTTATCAGGGGCCCACGCCTACGAGCAGTACTTC
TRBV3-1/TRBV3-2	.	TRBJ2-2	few	CASSQRGYTGELFF	TGTGCCAGCAGCCAAAGGGGGTACACCGGGGAGCTGTTTTTT
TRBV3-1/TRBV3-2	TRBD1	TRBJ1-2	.	CASSPRTGDSSGYTF	TGTGCCAGCAGTCCTAGGACAGGGGACTCCAGTGGCTACACCTTC
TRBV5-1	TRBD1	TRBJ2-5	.	CASSNTGGGETQYF	TGCGCCAGCAGCAACACAGGGGGAGGAGAGACCCAGTACTTC
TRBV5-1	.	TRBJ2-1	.	CASSSPSPNEQFF	TGCGCCAGCAGCTCCCCCTCTCCCAATGAGCAGTTCTTC
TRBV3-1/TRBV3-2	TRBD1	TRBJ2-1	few	CASSRGQGGSNEQFF	TGTGCCAGCAGCCGGGGACAGGGTGGATCCAATGAGCAGTTCTTC
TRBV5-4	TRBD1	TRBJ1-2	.	CASSLGPGTGINYGYTF	TGTGCCAGCAGCTTGGGTCCCGGGACAGGGATTAACTATGGCTACACCTTC
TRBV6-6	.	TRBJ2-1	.	CASTPFTLGDEQFF	TGTGCCAGCACCCCCTTCACCCTCGGGGATGAGCAGTTCTTC
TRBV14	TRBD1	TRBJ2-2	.	CASSPRDRGFTGELFF	TGTGCCAGCAGCCCACGGGACAGGGGATTCACCGGGGAGCTGTTTTTT
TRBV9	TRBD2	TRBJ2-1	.	CASSPAGGNYEQFF	TGTGCCAGCAGCCCCGCCGGGGGGAATTATGAGCAGTTCTTC
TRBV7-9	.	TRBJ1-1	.	CASSLNWAEGTEAFF	TGTGCCAGCAGCTTAAATTGGGCAGAGGGCACTGAAGCTTTCTTT
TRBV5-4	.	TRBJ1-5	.	CASSQDSSNQPQHF	TGTGCCAGCAGCCAAGACAGCAGCAATCAGCCCCAGCATTTT
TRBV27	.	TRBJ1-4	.	CASSPLSIRGEKLFF	TGTGCCAGCAGTCCCCTATCAATACGGGGTGAAAAACTGTTTTTT
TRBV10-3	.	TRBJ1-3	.	CAINTDSSSGNTIYF	TGTGCCATCAACACCGACAGTAGCTCTGGAAACACCATATATTTT
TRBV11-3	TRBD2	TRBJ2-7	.	CASSLAIVVRGGREQYF	TGTGCCAGCAGCTTAGCCATCGTTGTTCGGGGGGGCCGGGAGCAGTACTTC
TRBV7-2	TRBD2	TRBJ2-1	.	CASSLGGGAVDEQFF	TGTGCCAGCAGCTTGGGCGGGGGGGCCGTAGATGAGCAGTTCTTC
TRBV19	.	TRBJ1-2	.	CASNPTDRYGYTF	TGTGCCAGTAACCCGACAGACCGCTATGGCTACACCTTC
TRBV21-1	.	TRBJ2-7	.	CASSVWDRGHDEQYF	TGTGCCAGCAGCGTATGGGACAGGGGGCACGACGAGCAGTACTTC
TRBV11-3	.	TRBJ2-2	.	CASNYRVGPGELFF	TGTGCCAGCAACTACAGGGTCGGTCCCGGGGAGCTGTTTTTT
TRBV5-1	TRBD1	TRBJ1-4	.	CASSVGQGLEKLFF	TGCGCCAGCAGCGTAGGACAGGGTCTAGAAAAACTGTTTTTT
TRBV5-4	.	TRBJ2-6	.	CASSRYSGANVLTF	TGTGCCAGCAGCCGTTACTCTGGGGCCAACGTCCTGACTTTC
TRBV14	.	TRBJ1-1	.	CASGQRPGTEAFF	TGTGCCAGCGGTCAGCGGCCGGGGACTGAAGCTTTCTTT
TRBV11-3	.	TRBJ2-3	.	CASSFGRGGDTQYF	TGTGCCAGCAGCTTCGGCAGGGGTGGTGATACGCAGTATTTT
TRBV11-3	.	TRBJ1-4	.	CASSFRGGRGNEKLFF	TGTGCCAGCAGCTTCCGAGGGGGACGGGGTAATGAAAAACTGTTTTTT
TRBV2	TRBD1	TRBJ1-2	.	CASSGQGADYGYTF	TGTGCCAGCAGTGGTCAGGGGGCTGACTATGGCTACACCTTC
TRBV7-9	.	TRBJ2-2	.	CASSPSGIGTGELFF	TGTGCCAGCAGCCCTTCGGGGATTGGCACCGGGGAGCTGTTTTTT